These T cell receptor beta chains were read from a single sample in a study of blood T cells in healthy people across ages. One entry per CDR3 protein, called by TCRdb with MiXCR from the 5' RACE reads. The sample lists 1,800,000 or so distinct CDR3 sequences, roughly two fifths seen once, with roughly 23% in the top ten. The source material was blood. Every receptor here comes from a human donor in good health. Both conserved end residues are part of each CDR3. The D gene is left open where the match is weak. Not all rows give a size; the values are once, few, many and, for expanded clones, a class.

clone_size: -; v_call: TRBV4-1; cdr3_length: 16; d_call: TRBD2; j_call: TRBJ2-2; cdr3_nt: TGCGCCAGCAGTCATCGAGCGGGGGAGCCCACCGGGGAGCTGTTTTTT; cdr3_aa: CASSHRAGEPTGELFF
clone_size: -; v_call: TRBV4-3; cdr3_length: 15; d_call: -; j_call: TRBJ1-2; cdr3_nt: TGCGCCAGCAGCCAAGATTCGGTGAGCAACTATGGCTACACCTTC; cdr3_aa: CASSQDSVSNYGYTF
clone_size: -; v_call: TRBV20-1; cdr3_length: 14; d_call: TRBD1; j_call: TRBJ1-2; cdr3_nt: TGCAGTGCTAGTGAAGGGGGACAGATCTATGGCTACACCTTC; cdr3_aa: CSASEGGQIYGYTF
clone_size: -; v_call: TRBV27; cdr3_length: 15; d_call: -; j_call: TRBJ1-1; cdr3_nt: TGTGCCAGCAGCGAGAGCAGGAGAATGGGAACTGAAGCTTTCTTT; cdr3_aa: CASSESRRMGTEAFF
clone_size: -; v_call: TRBV3-1; cdr3_length: 15; d_call: -; j_call: TRBJ2-1; cdr3_nt: TGTGCCGGCTCACTCGGCGGGGACTCCTACAATGAGCAGTTCTTC; cdr3_aa: CAGSLGGDSYNEQFF
clone_size: few; v_call: TRBV20-1; cdr3_length: 15; d_call: -; j_call: TRBJ2-7; cdr3_nt: TGCAGTGCTAGAGCCCTAGCGCCCCTTGCCTACGAGCAGTACTTC; cdr3_aa: CSARALAPLAYEQYF
clone_size: -; v_call: TRBV20-1; cdr3_length: 13; d_call: -; j_call: TRBJ2-7; cdr3_nt: TGCAGTGCTAGAAGACAGAACTCCTACGAGCAGTACTTC; cdr3_aa: CSARRQNSYEQYF
clone_size: -; v_call: TRBV4-3; cdr3_length: 14; d_call: -; j_call: TRBJ2-1; cdr3_nt: TGCGCCAGCAGCCAAGATCTCCACGGGGGAAAGCAGTTCTTC; cdr3_aa: CASSQDLHGGKQFF
clone_size: -; v_call: TRBV27; cdr3_length: 13; d_call: -; j_call: TRBJ1-2; cdr3_nt: TGTGCCAGCAGTCTACCCTCCGGAAGAGGCTACACCTTC; cdr3_aa: CASSLPSGRGYTF
clone_size: many; v_call: TRBV4-3; cdr3_length: 15; d_call: -; j_call: TRBJ2-3; cdr3_nt: TGCGCCAGCAGCCAGCGCGGGTATCGCACAGATACGCAGTATTTT; cdr3_aa: CASSQRGYRTDTQYF
clone_size: -; v_call: TRBV9; cdr3_length: 14; d_call: -; j_call: TRBJ2-7; cdr3_nt: TGTGCCGGCAGCGTCGGACAAGGGGCCTACGAGCAGTACTTC; cdr3_aa: CAGSVGQGAYEQYF
clone_size: -; v_call: TRBV6-2/TRBV6-3; cdr3_length: 13; d_call: -; j_call: TRBJ2-5; cdr3_nt: TGTGCCAGCAGTTTATTGAGGGCAGAGACCCAGTACTTC; cdr3_aa: CASSLLRAETQYF
clone_size: -; v_call: TRBV7-6; cdr3_length: 16; d_call: -; j_call: TRBJ2-1; cdr3_nt: TGTGCCAGCAGCCCTTCATCCGGAGTCGGATACAATGAGCAGTTCTTC; cdr3_aa: CASSPSSGVGYNEQFF
clone_size: -; v_call: TRBV7-9; cdr3_length: 16; d_call: TRBD1; j_call: TRBJ1-2; cdr3_nt: TGTGCCAGCAGCTTACCTAAGGGACAGGGGGACTATGGCTACACCTTC; cdr3_aa: CASSLPKGQGDYGYTF
clone_size: -; v_call: TRBV7-3; cdr3_length: 14; d_call: -; j_call: TRBJ2-5; cdr3_nt: TGTGCCAGCAGCTTAACACGGGACGGCAATGAGCAGTACTTC; cdr3_aa: CASSLTRDGNEQYF
clone_size: few; v_call: TRBV19; cdr3_length: 14; d_call: -; j_call: TRBJ1-6; cdr3_nt: TGTGCCAGTAGTATGGGGGAAGCAAATTCACCCCTCCACTTT; cdr3_aa: CASSMGEANSPLHF
clone_size: -; v_call: TRBV5-5; cdr3_length: 16; d_call: -; j_call: TRBJ1-2; cdr3_nt: TGTGCCAGCAGCTTGGATGTGACCCGAGGGGCCTATGGCTACACCTTC; cdr3_aa: CASSLDVTRGAYGYTF
clone_size: many; v_call: TRBV4-2; cdr3_length: 15; d_call: TRBD1; j_call: TRBJ2-7; cdr3_nt: TGTGCCAGCAGCCAAGATTGGGACAGGTCGTACGAGCAGTACTTC; cdr3_aa: CASSQDWDRSYEQYF
clone_size: -; v_call: TRBV11-2; cdr3_length: 11; d_call: TRBD2; j_call: TRBJ2-1; cdr3_nt: TGTGCAGCGGGGGGAGACAATGAGCAGTTCTTC; cdr3_aa: CAAGGDNEQFF
clone_size: few; v_call: TRBV5-6; cdr3_length: 16; d_call: -; j_call: TRBJ2-1; cdr3_nt: TGTGCCAGCAGCTTGGTTGCGTGGGGATCCTACAATGAGCAGTTCTTC; cdr3_aa: CASSLVAWGSYNEQFF
clone_size: -; v_call: TRBV5-1; cdr3_length: 15; d_call: -; j_call: TRBJ2-7; cdr3_nt: TGCGCCAGCAGCTTGGAAACGCCGGGGATCTACGAGCAGTACTTC; cdr3_aa: CASSLETPGIYEQYF
clone_size: -; v_call: TRBV4-2; cdr3_length: 14; d_call: -; j_call: TRBJ1-4; cdr3_nt: TGTGCCAGCAGCCAAGGGGAAAGAAGGGAAAAACTGTTTTTT; cdr3_aa: CASSQGERREKLFF
clone_size: -; v_call: TRBV29-1; cdr3_length: 13; d_call: TRBD1; j_call: TRBJ2-7; cdr3_nt: TGCAGCGTTGGGGGACAGGGGGCGCGGGAGCAGTACTTC; cdr3_aa: CSVGGQGAREQYF
clone_size: -; v_call: TRBV7-9; cdr3_length: 17; d_call: -; j_call: TRBJ2-1; cdr3_nt: TGTGCCAGCAGCACAACTCCCGGGACCGGGTCCTACAATGAGCAGTTCTTC; cdr3_aa: CASSTTPGTGSYNEQFF
clone_size: -; v_call: TRBV29-1; cdr3_length: 13; d_call: -; j_call: TRBJ2-5; cdr3_nt: TGCAGCGTTTTTTCGTTTGCTGAAGAGACCCAGTACTTC; cdr3_aa: CSVFSFAEETQYF
clone_size: few; v_call: TRBV7-9; cdr3_length: 15; d_call: -; j_call: TRBJ2-7; cdr3_nt: TGTGCCAGCAGCTTAGCGAGCATCTTTACCTACGAGCAGTACTTC; cdr3_aa: CASSLASIFTYEQYF
clone_size: -; v_call: TRBV28; cdr3_length: 16; d_call: TRBD1; j_call: TRBJ2-7; cdr3_nt: TGTGCCAGCAGCTTAACCCGCGGACAGGGCCCCTACGAGCAGTACTTC; cdr3_aa: CASSLTRGQGPYEQYF
clone_size: few; v_call: TRBV29-1; cdr3_length: 15; d_call: TRBD2; j_call: TRBJ2-7; cdr3_nt: TGCAGCGTTAGTTCCGGGACTACAACCGCCTACGAGCAGTACTTC; cdr3_aa: CSVSSGTTTAYEQYF
clone_size: few; v_call: TRBV24-1; cdr3_length: 14; d_call: TRBD2; j_call: TRBJ2-1; cdr3_nt: TGTGCCACCCGCGCGGGGGGGAAATACAATGAGCAGTTCTTC; cdr3_aa: CATRAGGKYNEQFF
clone_size: few; v_call: TRBV20-1; cdr3_length: 16; d_call: -; j_call: TRBJ2-4; cdr3_nt: TGCAGTGCTAGAGACGTTTCGGGCTTAGCCAAAAACATTCAGTACTTC; cdr3_aa: CSARDVSGLAKNIQYF
clone_size: -; v_call: TRBV18; cdr3_length: 17; d_call: -; j_call: TRBJ2-4; cdr3_nt: TGTGCCAGCTCAGCAGACTTTACCTCTAGTGCCAAAAACATTCAGTACTTC; cdr3_aa: CASSADFTSSAKNIQYF
clone_size: -; v_call: TRBV20-1; cdr3_length: 14; d_call: TRBD1; j_call: TRBJ2-1; cdr3_nt: TGCAGTGCTCGCATCCGGGACAGGGGTAAGGGGCAGTTCTTC; cdr3_aa: CSARIRDRGKGQFF
clone_size: few; v_call: TRBV28; cdr3_length: 16; d_call: -; j_call: TRBJ2-4; cdr3_nt: TGTGCCAGCAGTTTATCTAGGAGGCTAGCCAAAAACATTCAGTACTTC; cdr3_aa: CASSLSRRLAKNIQYF
clone_size: many; v_call: TRBV3-1; cdr3_length: 15; d_call: TRBD2; j_call: TRBJ2-5; cdr3_nt: TGTGCCAGCAGCAATCTAGCGGGGGGAGGAGAGACCCAGTACTTC; cdr3_aa: CASSNLAGGGETQYF
clone_size: few; v_call: TRBV29-1; cdr3_length: 13; d_call: -; j_call: TRBJ2-7; cdr3_nt: TGCAGCGTTGGAACGGGACGGGGCTACGAGCAGTACTTC; cdr3_aa: CSVGTGRGYEQYF
clone_size: -; v_call: TRBV10-3; cdr3_length: 16; d_call: -; j_call: TRBJ1-1; cdr3_nt: TGTGCCATCAGTGACGGTCACAGGGAGTCGAACACTGAAGCTTTCTTT; cdr3_aa: CAISDGHRESNTEAFF
clone_size: few; v_call: TRBV6-1; cdr3_length: 14; d_call: -; j_call: TRBJ1-2; cdr3_nt: TGTGCCAGCAGTGAATCGGGGACTGGGGAAGGCTACACCTTC; cdr3_aa: CASSESGTGEGYTF
clone_size: -; v_call: TRBV28; cdr3_length: 16; d_call: -; j_call: TRBJ2-2; cdr3_nt: TGTGCCAGCAGACCCCCTCCGGGGAGGAACACCGGGGAGCTGTTTTTT; cdr3_aa: CASRPPPGRNTGELFF
clone_size: few; v_call: TRBV7-9; cdr3_length: 12; d_call: -; j_call: TRBJ1-2; cdr3_nt: TGTGCCAGCAGCTCGTATTGGTATGGCTACACCTTC; cdr3_aa: CASSSYWYGYTF
clone_size: once; v_call: TRBV5-6; cdr3_length: 15; d_call: -; j_call: TRBJ1-2; cdr3_nt: TGTGCCAGCAGCTTTGCACCTTGGGTAATGGATGGCTACACCTTC; cdr3_aa: CASSFAPWVMDGYTF
clone_size: -; v_call: TRBV3-1; cdr3_length: 11; d_call: -; j_call: TRBJ2-1; cdr3_nt: TGTGCCAGCAGCCTCGAGCATGAGCAGTTCTTC; cdr3_aa: CASSLEHEQFF